The next 17 T cell receptor beta chains were all read from a single sample in a study of blood T cell repertoires in COVID-19. Assay: immunoSEQ multiplex PCR; the TCRdb copy retains only in-frame clones and omits some. This table has 250,000 to 400,000 clones, roughly nine tenths appearing once. The sequencing input was PBMCs or T cells enriched from blood (not recorded which). These receptors were taken from a man aged 60-69 years who had recovered from COVID-19.

V and J are TRBV2 and TRBJ1-2, with a possible D match to TRBD1 (5 bases). Per germline, CDR1 SNHLY and CDR2 FYNNEI. V dropped 6 bases and J dropped 0 bases, with 8 bases sitting between them. The CDR3 extends over 13 amino acids. The CDR3: CASRFRANYGYTF. CDR3 nucleotides: TGTGCCAGCAGATTCAGGGCTAACTATGGCTACACCTTC.

The CDR3 DNA reads as TGTGCCAGCAGCAACCCCCGCGAGACGCAGTATTTT. This encodes CASSNPRETQYF. V and J are TRBV6-2 or TRBV6-3 and TRBJ2-3; D uncertain. Per the germline V gene, CDR1 is MNHEY and CDR2 is SVGEGT. V lost 6 bases and J 9 bases, leaving 13 bases between the germline ends. The CDR3 consists of 12 residues.

The V gene is TRBV7-8, the J gene TRBJ2-1; D may be TRBD1 (5 bases). The CDR3 has 15 residues. Trimming shortened V by 5 bases and J by 1 base, and 12 bases separated the two germline ends. Per the germline V gene, CDR1 is SGHVS and CDR2 is FQNEAQ. CDR3: CASSTQGLSYNEQFF. The DNA of the CDR3 is TGTGCCAGCAGCACGCAGGGTCTATCCTACAATGAGCAGTTCTTC.

The chain is built from TRBV29-1 and TRBJ1-3; tentative D call: TRBD1 (6 bases). Germline CDR1 SQVTM, CDR2 ANQGSEA. V shed 4 bases and J shed 1 base, with 11 bases lying between them. This CDR3 spans 14 amino acids. The CDR3 region has the DNA TGCAGCGTTGCCAACCAGGGGTCTGGAAACACCATATATTTT. Translating gives CSVANQGSGNTIYF.

The genes are TRBV4-1 and TRBJ1-1, with TRBD1 as a possible D gene (5 bases). V was trimmed by 4 bases and J by 0 bases, leaving 9 bases between them. The CDR3 runs to 14 residues. Germline-derived CDR1 and CDR2 are MGHRA and YSYEKL. CDR3 amino acids: CASSLGVMNTEAFF. DNA of the CDR3: TGCGCCAGCAGCCTAGGGGTCATGAACACTGAAGCTTTCTTT.

This clone was seen once. The chain joins TRBV19 to TRBJ2-3, with 7 bases identical to TRBD2. V lost 10 bases, J lost 0 bases, and 7 bases stayed unmatched. Germline V CDR1 and CDR2: LNHDA, SQIVND (reference sequence). The CDR3 is 14 amino acids. The CDR3 DNA reads TGTGCCACCGGACTAGGTACTAGCACAGATACGCAGTATTTT. This encodes CATGLGTSTDTQYF.

This clone was seen a few times. V is TRBV2 and J is TRBJ1-1, with D possibly TRBD1 on 5 matching bases. This CDR3 has 14 amino acids. Per the germline V gene, CDR1 is SNHLY and CDR2 is FYNNEI. Trimming shortened V by 11 bases and J by 1 base, and 17 bases separated the two germline ends. As DNA, the CDR3 is TGTGCCGCCAGACAGACCCTAACGAACACTGAAGCTTTCTTT. Residues: CAARQTLTNTEAFF. Full variable domain (remainder filled in from reference TRBV2 and TRBJ1-1): EPEVTQTPSHQVTQMGQEVILRCVPISNHLYFYWYRQILGQKVEFLVSFYNNEISEKSEIFDDQFSVERPDGSNFTLKIRSTKLEDSAMYFCAARQTLTNTEAFFGQGTRLTVV.

This chain links TRBV19 with TRBJ1-3, with 8 bases that match TRBD1. The junction had 10 bases not matched to a gene; V was cut back by 3 bases and J by 3 bases. The CDR3 has 17 residues. CDR1 LNHDA and CDR2 SQIVND come from the germline V gene (reference sequence). CDR3 residues: CASSIPPRRGHGNTIYF. CDR3 nucleotides: TGTGCCAGTAGTATTCCGCCCCGCAGGGGGCATGGAAACACCATATATTTT.

The chain carries TRBV19 and TRBJ1-3; 10 bases line up with TRBD1. The length of the CDR3 is 14 residues. V shed 6 bases, J shed 6 bases, and the junction held 5 bases outside the gene matches. Germline CDR1 and CDR2: LNHDA and SQIVND (reference sequence). The CDR3 loop is CASSRDRGANTIYF. The CDR3 nucleotides read TGTGCCAGTAGCCGGGACAGGGGAGCAAACACCATATATTTT.

The CDR3 nucleotides are TGTGCCAGCAGCCAATGGTTACAGGGGCATGGCTACACCTTC. It yields the protein CASSQWLQGHGYTF. The chain employs TRBV3-1 (or the pseudogene TRBV3-2) and TRBJ1-2, with 7 positions matching TRBD1. This CDR3 has 14 residues. V gave up 2 bases and J gave up 6 bases; unmatched junction bases: 6. CDR1 and CDR2 (germline): LGHDT, YNNKEL (reference sequence).

The J gene is TRBJ1-2, the V gene TRBV7-9, with 9 bases that match TRBD1. From germline, CDR1 is SEHNR and CDR2 FQNEAQ (reference sequence). J lost 8 bases, V lost 2 bases, and 12 bases had no gene match. This CDR3 spans 16 amino acids. Here the CDR3 reads CASSLQNKDRGRGYTF. The CDR3 coding sequence is TGTGCCAGCAGCTTACAAAATAAGGACAGGGGAAGAGGCTACACCTTC.

The V call is TRBV6-5, the J call TRBJ1-2; 7 bases agree with TRBD1. Germline CDR1 MNHEY, CDR2 SVGAGI. J gave up 4 bases and V 5 bases, and 10 bases lay outside the gene matches. The length of the CDR3 is 15 residues. The CDR3 nucleotides read TGTGCCAGCAGTCGCTATCCGGGACAGAGCTATGGCTACACCTTC. Encoded protein: CASSRYPGQSYGYTF.

This chain joins TRBV6-2 or TRBV6-3 and TRBJ1-1; no definite D call. Germline CDR1 and CDR2: MNHEY and SVGEGT. This CDR3 comprises 14 residues. V was clipped by 4 bases and J by 4 bases, with 13 bases between them. Written as DNA, the CDR3 is TGTGCCAGCAGTTGGATAACAGTACGCACTGAAGCTTTCTTT. Protein sequence: CASSWITVRTEAFF.

The CDR3 region has the DNA TGTGCCAGCAAGCGGCCCTCTAACTATGGCTACACCTTC. Translated, it gives CASKRPSNYGYTF. This chain links TRBV2 with TRBJ1-2; no clear D gene. CDR3 length equals 13 residues. V lost 7 bases and J 0 bases, leaving 9 bases between the germline ends. CDR1 and CDR2 (germline): SNHLY, FYNNEI. The full variable domain, its missing parts supplied by reference TRBV2 and TRBJ1-2, is EPEVTQTPSHQVTQMGQEVILRCVPISNHLYFYWYRQILGQKVEFLVSFYNNEISEKSEIFDDQFSVERPDGSNFTLKIRSTKLEDSAMYFCASKRPSNYGYTFGSGTRLTVV.

V gene TRBV18 combines with J gene TRBJ2-7; 11 bases align to TRBD1. From germline, CDR1 is KGHSH and CDR2 LQKENI. Losses at the gene ends were 3 bases for V and 6 bases for J; bases not matched to a gene: 1. This CDR3 has 13 residues. In DNA, the CDR3 is TGTGCCAGCTCACCGGGACAGGGGGGCGAGCAGTACTTC. This gives the protein CASSPGQGGEQYF.

The chain joins TRBV9 to TRBJ1-1; no definite D call. The germline V gene encodes CDR1 SGDLS and CDR2 YYNGEE. Trimming shortened V by 0 bases and J by 0 bases, and 6 bases separated the two germline ends. The CDR3 has 14 residues. DNA for the CDR3: TGTGCCAGCAGCGTAGCCCCTGTGAACACTGAAGCTTTCTTT. Translating gives CASSVAPVNTEAFF.

This clone was picked up one time. The chain uses TRBV18 and TRBJ1-5; no firm D call. V was trimmed by 5 bases and J by 3 bases, leaving 8 bases between them. This CDR3 contains 13 residues. The germline V gene encodes CDR1 KGHSH and CDR2 LQKENI. CDR3 nucleotide sequence: TGTGCCAGCTCAGTTACAGCCAATCAGCCCCAGCATTTT. Amino acid sequence: CASSVTANQPQHF.